These 5 T cell receptor beta chains originate from one sample sequenced in a study of cytomegalovirus exposure and HLA in healthy donors. The study ran its PCR with 60 Vbeta and 13 Jbeta primers. Clones were sequenced by immunoSEQ multiplex PCR, and TCRdb holds only the in-frame ones, with some missing. The sample has 95,000 to 150,000 clones; 50% to 75% are singletons. The sample was PBMCs. The receptors derive from a woman in her forties in good health and CMV-seropositive.

This chain joins TRBV7-9 and TRBJ2-7; 9 bases are shared with TRBD2. With V trimmed by 8 bases and J by 1 base, 9 bases remained unmatched. This CDR3 has 15 residues. Germline lookup yields CDR1 SEHNR and CDR2 FQNEAQ (reference sequence). CDR3 nucleotides: TGTGCCAGCTCCCTCCGAGCGGGGGGATCCTACGAGCAGTACTTC. Encoded protein: CASSLRAGGSYEQYF.

The genes are TRBV18 and TRBJ1-2; TRBD1 aligns across 7 bases. V gave up 0 bases and J gave up 9 bases; unmatched junction bases: 7. The germline gives CDR1 KGHSH, CDR2 LQKENI. This CDR3 is built from 14 residues. CDR3 nucleotides: TGTGCCAGCTCACCACCTGCGAGACAGGGCAGCTACACCTTC. This encodes CASSPPARQGSYTF.

This chain connects TRBV28 to TRBJ1-4; the D gene is possibly TRBD1 (6 bases). This CDR3 region has 15 residues. Germline CDR1 reads MDHEN; CDR2 reads SYDVKM. V lost 1 base, J lost 7 bases, and 13 bases lay in between. In DNA, the CDR3 is TGTGCCAGCAGTTTATCAGGGGTTGGGAGTGAAAAACTGTTTTTT. Amino acids: CASSLSGVGSEKLFF.

This chain links TRBV18 with TRBJ2-5; D possibly corresponds to TRBD1 (5 bases). CDR3 length: 16 amino acids. Germline lookup yields CDR1 KGHSH and CDR2 LQKENI. V was shortened by 6 bases and J by 1 base, with 18 bases between the two germline ends. CDR3 DNA: TGTGCCAGCTCCGTCGTACCGGTGGGGCTCCAAGAGACCCAGTACTTC. This codes for CASSVVPVGLQETQYF. Filled out from reference TRBV18 and TRBJ2-5, the complete variable domain reads NAGVMQNPRHLVRRRGQEARLRCSPMKGHSHVYWYRQLPEEGLKFMVYLQKENIIDESGMPKERFSAEFPKEGPSILRIQQVVRGDSAAYFCASSVVPVGLQETQYFGPGTRLLVL.

The V call is TRBV7-6, the J call TRBJ2-1; no definite D call. The CDR3 is made up of 14 amino acids. Germline-derived CDR1 and CDR2 are SGHVS and FNYEAQ. With 0 bases removed from V and 8 bases from J, the gap between germline ends came to 11 bases. The CDR3 DNA reads as TGTGCCAGCAGCTTAGCGCTAAGCCCCTATGAGCAGTTCTTC. This codes for CASSLALSPYEQFF.